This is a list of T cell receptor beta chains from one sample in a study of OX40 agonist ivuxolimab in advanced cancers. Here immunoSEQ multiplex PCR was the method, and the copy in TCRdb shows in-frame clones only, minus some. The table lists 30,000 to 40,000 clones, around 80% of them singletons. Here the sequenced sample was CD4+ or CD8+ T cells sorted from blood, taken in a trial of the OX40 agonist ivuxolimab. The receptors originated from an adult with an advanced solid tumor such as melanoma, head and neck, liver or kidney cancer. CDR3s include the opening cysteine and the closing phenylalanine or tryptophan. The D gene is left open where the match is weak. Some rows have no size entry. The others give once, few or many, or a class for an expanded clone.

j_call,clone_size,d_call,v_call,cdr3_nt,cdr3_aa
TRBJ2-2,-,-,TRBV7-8,TGTGCCAGCAGCTTAGGGGGATTCTACACCGGGGAGCTGTTTTTT,CASSLGGFYTGELFF
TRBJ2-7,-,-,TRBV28,TGTGCCAGCAGTTTGCGGGACCAAGCCTACGAGCAGTACTTC,CASSLRDQAYEQYF
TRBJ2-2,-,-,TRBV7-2,TGTGCCAGCAGCTTAGGGTGGGAGGCGAACACCGGGGAGCTGTTTTTT,CASSLGWEANTGELFF
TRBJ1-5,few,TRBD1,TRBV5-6,TGTGCCAGCAGCTTGGGTCCGAAGGACAGGGTTAAGCCCCAGCATTTT,CASSLGPKDRVKPQHF
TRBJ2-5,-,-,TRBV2,TGTGCCGGAGCCGCCCTGGGGCCGCAAGAGACCCAGTACTTC,CAGAALGPQETQYF
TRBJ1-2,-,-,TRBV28,TGTGCCAGCAGCCGGGCGCGAGGGGACTATGGCTACACCTTC,CASSRARGDYGYTF
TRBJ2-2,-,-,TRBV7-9,TGTGCCAGCAGCCTGGGTTCCGGGGAGCTGTTTTTT,CASSLGSGELFF
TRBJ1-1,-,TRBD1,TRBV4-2,TGTGCCAGCAGCCAAGCCCGACAGGGATTTGAAGCTTTCTTT,CASSQARQGFEAFF
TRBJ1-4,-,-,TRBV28,TGTGCCAGCAGACCCGACAGCACCAATGAAAAACTGTTTTTT,CASRPDSTNEKLFF
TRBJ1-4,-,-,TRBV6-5,TGTGCCAGCAGCAATATAGACAGCTTGAAACTGTTTTTT,CASSNIDSLKLFF
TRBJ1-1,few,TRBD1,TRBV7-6,TGTGCCAGCAGCTTACGGGGCCCGGGACAGATGAACACTGAAGCTTTCTTT,CASSLRGPGQMNTEAFF
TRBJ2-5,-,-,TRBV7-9,TGTGCCAGCAGCTTACCGGAGGCCGTTTTGGAGACCCAGTACTTC,CASSLPEAVLETQYF
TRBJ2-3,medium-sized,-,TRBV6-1,TGTGCCAGCAGTGAATTCATGGGGGGCGCGAGCACAGATACGCAGTATTTT,CASSEFMGGASTDTQYF
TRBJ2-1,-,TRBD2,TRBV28,TGTGCCAGCAGTTTAGCGGGAGCGATAGAGGACAATGAGCAGTTCTTC,CASSLAGAIEDNEQFF
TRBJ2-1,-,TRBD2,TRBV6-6,TGTGCCAGCAGTGCCGGACTAGCGGGTTACAATGAGCAGTTCTTC,CASSAGLAGYNEQFF
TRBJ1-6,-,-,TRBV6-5,TGTGCCAGCAGTTACATCTCAAGAGATAATTCACCCCTCCACTTT,CASSYISRDNSPLHF
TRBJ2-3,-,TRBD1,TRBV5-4,TGTGCCAGCGGGGGACAGGGGGTAGATACGCAGTATTTT,CASGGQGVDTQYF
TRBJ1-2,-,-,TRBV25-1,TGTGCCACCTGGCGGGGGGGCATCGGCTATGGCTACACCTTC,CATWRGGIGYGYTF
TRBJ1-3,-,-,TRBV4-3,TGCGCCAGCAGCCAAGATCTCGGGACCTCTGGAAACACCATATATTTT,CASSQDLGTSGNTIYF
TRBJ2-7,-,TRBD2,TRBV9,TGTGCCAGCAGCGGACTAGCGGGGGACGAGCAGTACTTC,CASSGLAGDEQYF
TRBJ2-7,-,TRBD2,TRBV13,TGTGCCAGCAGCTTAGGGCTAGCGGACTACGAGCAGTACTTC,CASSLGLADYEQYF
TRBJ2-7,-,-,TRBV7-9,TGTGCCAGCAGTAACGACGGAAACTCCTACGAGCAGTACTTC,CASSNDGNSYEQYF
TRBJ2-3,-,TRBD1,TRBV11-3,TGTGCCAGCACCGACTTCACGACAGGGAAAGGAGCAGATACGCAGTATTTT,CASTDFTTGKGADTQYF
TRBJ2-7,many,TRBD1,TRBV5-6,TGTGCCAGCAGCGCGGAACAGGGGGCGTTCTACGAGCAGTACTTC,CASSAEQGAFYEQYF
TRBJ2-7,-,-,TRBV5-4,TGTGCCAGCAGCTTGGTTTCAGGGTTGCCCTACGAGCAGTACTTC,CASSLVSGLPYEQYF
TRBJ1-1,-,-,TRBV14,TGTGCCAGCAGCCCGAGCCTGAACACTGAAGCTTTCTTT,CASSPSLNTEAFF
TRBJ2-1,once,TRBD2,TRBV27,TGTGCCAGCAGTCCCCTACTAGCGGGGAATGAGCAGTTCTTC,CASSPLLAGNEQFF
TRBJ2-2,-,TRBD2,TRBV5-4,TGTGCCAGCAGCGGCGGGAGGAGAGGGGAGCTGTTTTTT,CASSGGRRGELFF
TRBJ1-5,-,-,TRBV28,TGTGCCAGCGAAGACAGGACAGAAGATCAGCCCCAGCATTTT,CASEDRTEDQPQHF
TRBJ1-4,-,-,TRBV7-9,TGTGCCAGCGAGGGAGGGAATGAAAAACTGTTTTTT,CASEGGNEKLFF
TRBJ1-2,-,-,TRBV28,TGTGCCAGCAGTTTCTGGGTTTGGGCCGGGGATGGCTACACCTTC,CASSFWVWAGDGYTF
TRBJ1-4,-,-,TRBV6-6,TGTGCCAGCAGTTACGTCAGGGATACGAATGAAAAACTGTTTTTT,CASSYVRDTNEKLFF